Below are 14 T cell receptor beta chains sequenced from a single sample in a study of T cell responses to AZD1222 COVID-19 vaccine. TCRdb keeps only in-frame clones here, not all; method: immunoSEQ multiplex PCR. The repertoire holds 150,000 to 200,000 clones, with less than 95% as singletons. This specimen consisted of peripheral blood, obtained on day 0 of AZD1222 vaccination. The receptors shown here come from an adult in good health.

The chain has TRBV7-2 and TRBJ2-2, with D possibly being TRBD1 (6 bases). Trimming pared 4 bases from V and 6 bases from J, leaving 12 bases between. The CDR3 is 14 residues long. The V gene's germline CDR1 is SGHTA and CDR2 FQGNSA. In DNA form, the CDR3 reads TGTGCCAGCAGCTGGGGGCAGACGGCCGGGGAGCTGTTTTTT. As protein: CASSWGQTAGELFF.

The V and J genes are TRBV5-4 and TRBJ1-4, with TRBD1 matching 9 bases. The germline gives CDR1 SGHNT, CDR2 YYREEE (reference sequence). The CDR3 consists of 15 residues. After removal of 4 bases from V and 8 bases from J, the junction contained 9 bases not matched to a gene. The CDR3 loop reads CASSPTTGGDEKLFF. DNA for the CDR3: TGTGCCAGCAGCCCGACGACAGGGGGAGACGAAAAACTGTTTTTT.

The rearrangement joins TRBV10-2 to TRBJ2-1; 8 nucleotides line up with TRBD2. The length of the CDR3 is 14 residues. Germline V gene data show CDR1 as WSHSY and CDR2 as SAAADI. The V segment lost 11 bases and the J segment 3 bases; nucleotides outside the gene matches: 9. The CDR3 sequence is CAGRTSGNYNEQFF. The CDR3 bases are TGCGCCGGGCGCACTAGCGGTAACTACAATGAGCAGTTCTTC.

The chain couples TRBV11-3 to TRBJ2-5; no clear D gene. Trimming stripped 5 bases from V and 1 base from J, with 8 bases between. Germline lookup yields CDR1 SGHNT and CDR2 YENEEA. There are 13 residues in the CDR3. CDR3 DNA sequence: TGTGCCAGCAGCCAAACTACCCAAGAGACCCAGTACTTC. Its protein product is CASSQTTQETQYF.

The chain uses TRBV18 and TRBJ1-1; D gene ambiguous. V lost 6 bases, J lost 10 bases, and 18 bases lay in between. Per the germline V gene, CDR1 is KGHSH and CDR2 is LQKENI. CDR3 length: 13 amino acids. The CDR3 sequence is CASSTEVGSAAFF. CDR3 nucleotide sequence: TGTGCCAGCTCCACCGAGGTAGGGAGCGCAGCTTTCTTT.

As regards this clone: This sample includes further DNA sequences coding for the same CDR3. V gene TRBV9 combines with J gene TRBJ2-1; D is perhaps TRBD2 (6 bases). This CDR3 contains 15 residues. Germline CDR1 and CDR2: SGDLS and YYNGEE. The V gene lost 4 bases and the J gene lost 0 bases, with 11 bases spanning the gap. This chain's CDR3 is CASSLSGDSYNEQFF. The CDR3 nucleotides read TGTGCCAGCAGCCTTAGCGGAGACTCCTACAATGAGCAGTTCTTC.

The chain joins TRBV12-3 or TRBV12-4 to TRBJ2-3; TRBD1 might be the D (5 bases). V was cut by 2 bases and J by 4 bases, with 7 bases left in between. CDR3 size: 13 residues. CDR3 protein: CASSLQGPDTQYF. Written as DNA, the CDR3 is TGTGCCAGCAGTTTACAGGGCCCAGATACGCAGTATTTT.

This sequence joins TRBV19 and TRBJ1-5; D not certain. Trimming pared 2 bases from V and 9 bases from J, leaving 8 bases between. Per germline, CDR1 LNHDA and CDR2 SQIVND (reference sequence). The CDR3 is 12 amino acids. CDR3: CASSILALPQHF. DNA of the CDR3: TGTGCCAGTAGTATACTCGCCCTGCCCCAGCATTTT.

V and J are TRBV29-1 and TRBJ1-2, with D possibly TRBD1 on 5 matching bases. CDR3 length: 14 residues. From germline, CDR1 is SQVTM and CDR2 ANQGSEA. The ends were cut back, 4 bases at V and 4 bases at J, with 16 bases in the middle. The CDR3 coding sequence is TGCAGCGTTGGGGAAGGGGACGGCAGCTATGGCTACACCTTC. As protein: CSVGEGDGSYGYTF.

J is TRBJ2-5 and V is TRBV7-3; D gene uncertain. Germline-derived CDR1 and CDR2 are SGHTA and FQGTGA. The V gene lost 4 bases and the J gene lost 5 bases, with 11 bases spanning the gap. The CDR3 is 13 residues long. The CDR3 DNA reads TGTGCCAGCAGCTATGGACCCCAGGAGACCCAGTACTTC. This sequence encodes CASSYGPQETQYF. The entire variable domain, with the rest obtained from reference TRBV7-3 and TRBJ2-5, is as follows: GAGVSQTPSNKVTEKGKYVELRCDPISGHTALYWYRQSLGQGPEFLIYFQGTGAADDSGLPNDRFFAVRPEGSVSTLKIQRTERGDSAVYLCASSYGPQETQYFGPGTRLLVL.

The gene calls are TRBV24-1 and TRBJ2-3; tentative D call: TRBD1 (6 bases). Germline CDR1 is KGHDR and CDR2 is SFDVKD. This CDR3 is 15 amino acids long. V lost 5 bases to trimming and J lost 1 base, with 12 bases between them. The CDR3 DNA reads as TGTGCCACCAGTGGCCAGGGGACGGGCACAGATACGCAGTATTTT. Residues: CATSGQGTGTDTQYF.

This chain uses TRBV27 with TRBJ1-2; 8 bases match TRBD1. This CDR3 contains 16 residues. The V gene's germline CDR1 is MNHEY and CDR2 SMNVEV (reference sequence). V was clipped by 2 bases and J by 2 bases; unmatched bases: 7. The CDR3 bases are TGTGCCAGCAGTTTAAGGCCCCCAGGGGGCAACTATGGCTACACCTTC. Its translation is CASSLRPPGGNYGYTF.

V and J are TRBV4-3 and TRBJ1-4; D gene ambiguous. V was pared by 4 bases and J by 5 bases, with 14 bases between. CDR1 and CDR2 from the germline V gene are LGHNA and YSLEER. CDR3 size: 15 residues. In DNA, the CDR3 is TGCGCCAGCAGCCCTCCAGGAGCCTTGAATGAAAAACTGTTTTTT. Its translation is CASSPPGALNEKLFF.

In this sample, this clone turned up a few times. As DNA, the CDR3 is TGTGCCAGCAGCTCGGACAGCCTATTCTTTAATGAAAAACTGTTTTTT. It specifies CASSSDSLFFNEKLFF. V and J are TRBV3-1 (or the pseudogene TRBV3-2) and TRBJ1-4, with a tentative D call TRBD1 (6 bases). Per the germline V gene, CDR1 is LGHDT and CDR2 is YNNKEL (reference sequence). The CDR3 extends over 16 amino acids. The V gene lost 5 bases and the J gene lost 4 bases, with 17 bases spanning the gap.